Listed here is a single T cell receptor beta chain. Its specificity is not known. Germline assignment: CDR1 SNHLY and CDR2 FYNNEI. The CDR3 has 15 amino acids. Trimming cost V 6 bases and J 0 bases, with 15 bases left between them. This record comes from a study of PD-1 blockade in classical Hodgkin lymphoma. General study points: Newly diagnosed patients reportedly had lower baseline TCR diversity than healthy donors.

Exposure to brentuximab vedotin varied, and each patient had relapsed following autologous stem cell transplantation. Sequencing used immunoSEQ multiplex PCR; TCRdb keeps in-frame clones, though not all of them. The data show approximately 98,000 clones, about nine tenths seen once. The receptor comes from a human donor with classical Hodgkin lymphoma. Sequencing was performed on peripheral blood mononuclear cells (PBMCs), taken before the second cycle of nivolumab. The chain combines TRBV2 with TRBJ2-7; maybe TRBD1 (5 bases). The chain's CDR3 is CASRIQTAISYEQYF. In DNA, the CDR3 is TGTGCCAGCAGGATCCAGACAGCAATCTCCTACGAGCAGTACTTC.